The rows below give T cell receptor beta chains drawn from one sample of a study of early T cells in non-severe SARS-CoV-2 infection. TCRdb reprocessed the 5' RACE reads with MiXCR, giving one entry per CDR3 protein. The repertoire consists of 80,000 or so distinct CDR3 sequences, with roughly 12% occurring once and the leading ten covering 12%. Sequenced here: whole blood, sampled at baseline. The receptors here all came from an adult who was a healthcare worker with PCR-confirmed SARS-CoV-2 infection or an uninfected control (not recorded which). CDR3s include the opening cysteine and the closing phenylalanine or tryptophan. The D gene is left open where the match is weak. Clone size is given for some rows only: seen once, a few or many times, or a class if the clone is expanded.

>TRBD2|TRBJ2-1|TRBV11-2|.
CASSFSGGNEQFF
TGTGCCAGCAGCTTCTCGGGGGGGAATGAGCAGTTCTTC
>TRBD2|TRBJ2-7|TRBV7-8|.
CASSVTSDSSYEQYF
TGTGCCAGCAGCGTTACTAGCGACAGCTCCTACGAGCAGTACTTC
>TRBD2|TRBJ2-1|TRBV5-1|few
CASSLKAGGSNEQFF
TGCGCCAGCAGCCTGAAGGCGGGGGGAAGCAATGAGCAGTTCTTC
>TRBD2|TRBJ2-7|TRBV15|.
CATSRDPASGYEQYF
TGTGCCACCAGCAGAGATCCCGCTAGCGGCTACGAGCAGTACTTC
>TRBD1|TRBJ2-3|TRBV5-1|.
CASSLIGQDTDTQYF
TGCGCCAGCAGCTTGATAGGACAGGACACAGATACGCAGTATTTT
>.|TRBJ2-7|TRBV6-5|.
CASSQNYEQYF
TGTGCCAGCAGTCAGAACTACGAGCAGTACTTC
>.|TRBJ2-3|TRBV9|many
CASSELAASTDTQYF
TGTGCCAGCAGCGAGTTAGCGGCATCCACAGATACGCAGTATTTT
>TRBD2|TRBJ2-3|TRBV10-2|many
CASSVISGATDTQYF
TGCGCCAGCAGTGTGATTAGCGGGGCCACAGATACGCAGTATTTT
>.|TRBJ2-7|TRBV29-1|few
CSVEDPHRAEQYF
TGCAGCGTTGAGGACCCTCACAGGGCCGAGCAGTACTTC
>TRBD2|TRBJ2-5|TRBV19|.
CASSIRLAGGSQETQYF
TGTGCCAGTAGTATACGGCTAGCGGGGGGGTCACAAGAGACCCAGTACTTC
>.|TRBJ1-1|TRBV6-2/TRBV6-3|once
CASSYNPHEAFF
TGTGCCAGCAGTTACAACCCACACGAAGCTTTCTTT
>.|TRBJ1-1|TRBV29-1|few
CSVEDRQGTEAFF
TGCAGCGTTGAAGATCGTCAGGGGACTGAAGCTTTCTTT
>TRBD1|TRBJ1-2|TRBV9|.
CASSVGTGDGYTF
TGTGCCAGCAGCGTTGGGACAGGGGATGGCTACACCTTC
>TRBD1|TRBJ2-7|TRBV28|many
CASRKPGQGSEQYF
TGTGCCAGCAGAAAGCCGGGACAGGGGTCCGAGCAGTACTTC
>.|TRBJ2-1|TRBV5-1|many
CASSLGVGEQFF
TGCGCCAGCAGCCTGGGTGTGGGCGAGCAGTTCTTC
>.|TRBJ2-1|TRBV29-1|.
CSVGYEGEQFF
TGCAGCGTTGGATACGAGGGTGAGCAGTTCTTC
>.|TRBJ1-1|TRBV7-6|many
CASSLARGDTEAFF
TGTGCCAGCAGCTTAGCTAGGGGGGACACTGAAGCTTTCTTT
>.|TRBJ2-6|TRBV4-2|.
CASSQTGSGANVLTF
TGTGCCAGCAGCCAAACAGGGTCTGGGGCCAACGTCCTGACTTTC
>TRBD1|TRBJ2-4|TRBV2|.
CASSRDRDAKNIQYF
TGTGCCAGCAGTAGAGACAGGGATGCCAAAAACATTCAGTACTTC
>.|TRBJ1-5|TRBV10-3|few
CATADEGPSNQPQHF
TGTGCCACCGCAGACGAAGGACCTAGCAATCAGCCCCAGCATTTT
>.|TRBJ1-3|TRBV7-3|many
CASSHSPGRPGNTIYF
TGTGCCAGCAGCCATTCCCCGGGGCGACCTGGAAACACCATATATTTT
>.|TRBJ2-1|TRBV5-1|.
CASGVGQNNEQFF
TGCGCCAGCGGCGTTGGCCAGAACAATGAGCAGTTCTTC
>.|TRBJ2-7|TRBV7-2|many
CASSSTYEQYF
TGTGCCAGCAGTAGTACCTACGAGCAGTACTTC
>TRBD2|TRBJ2-2|TRBV20-1|few
CSARGLAGNTGELFF
TGCAGTGCTAGAGGGCTAGCGGGGAACACCGGGGAGCTGTTTTTT
>.|TRBJ2-7|TRBV4-1|.
CASSQVSDEQYF
TGCGCCAGCAGCCAAGTCTCGGACGAGCAGTACTTC
>TRBD2|TRBJ2-3|TRBV7-2|.
CASSLSRLAGGSQYF
TGTGCCAGCAGCTTAAGTCGCCTAGCGGGGGGTTCACAGTATTTT
>.|TRBJ2-3|TRBV18|few
CASSPGRIGTDTQYF
TGTGCCAGCTCACCGGGTCGGATCGGCACAGATACGCAGTATTTT
>.|TRBJ2-5|TRBV29-1|.
CSVDKETQYF
TGCAGCGTTGATAAAGAGACCCAGTACTTC
>.|TRBJ2-5|TRBV5-1|few
CASSNRPTGLQETQYF
TGCGCCAGCAGCAACAGGCCGACAGGACTCCAAGAGACCCAGTACTTC
>TRBD1|TRBJ1-6|TRBV6-2/TRBV6-3|.
CASSYSQPGQYNSPLHF
TGTGCCAGCAGTTACTCCCAACCGGGACAGTATAATTCACCCCTCCACTTT
>.|TRBJ1-1|TRBV29-1|many
CSVDNGMNTEAFF
TGCAGCGTTGACAATGGGATGAACACTGAAGCTTTCTTT
>.|TRBJ2-3|TRBV11-2|few
CASRISRRAPDTQYF
TGTGCCAGCAGAATTTCCCGCAGGGCACCGGATACGCAGTATTTT
>TRBD2|TRBJ2-5|TRBV12-3/TRBV12-4|.
CASSPDPGLGETQYF
TGTGCCAGCAGTCCCGATCCGGGACTAGGGGAGACCCAGTACTTC
>.|TRBJ1-5|TRBV6-2/TRBV6-3|.
CASSLGEGQPQHF
TGTGCCAGCAGTCTAGGGGAGGGGCAGCCCCAGCATTTT
>TRBD1|TRBJ2-7|TRBV12-3/TRBV12-4|few
CASTLTGAQYF
TGTGCCAGCACCCTGACAGGGGCGCAGTACTTC
>.|TRBJ2-1|TRBV7-2|.
CASTHPTEHNEQFF
TGTGCCAGCACCCACCCGACAGAACACAATGAGCAGTTCTTC
>TRBD2|TRBJ2-1|TRBV9|few
CASSVVGAGGYNEQFF
TGTGCCAGCAGCGTAGTGGGAGCGGGGGGCTACAATGAGCAGTTCTTC
>.|TRBJ1-1|TRBV3-1|few
CASSQVPRDTEAFF
TGTGCCAGCAGCCAAGTTCCGCGAGACACTGAAGCTTTCTTT
>.|TRBJ1-3|TRBV7-9|many
CASSTDSQGSGNTIYF
TGTGCCAGCAGCACCGACAGTCAAGGCTCTGGAAACACCATATATTTT
>TRBD1|TRBJ1-6|TRBV20-1|.
CSARGQDNSPLHF
TGCAGTGCTAGGGGACAGGATAATTCACCCCTCCACTTT
>.|TRBJ2-3|TRBV29-1|.
CSVDVSDTQYF
TGCAGCGTTGACGTCTCGGATACGCAGTATTTT
>.|TRBJ2-3|TRBV6-5|many
CASSYRLSSDTQYF
TGTGCCAGCAGTTACCGGCTTAGTTCAGATACGCAGTATTTT
>.|TRBJ1-1|TRBV28|.
CASSLLEGNTEAFF
TGTGCCAGCAGTTTGTTAGAGGGGAACACTGAAGCTTTCTTT
>.|TRBJ1-2|TRBV7-9|many
CASSPGGVVGYGYTF
TGTGCCAGCAGCCCAGGAGGAGTGGTTGGCTATGGCTACACCTTC
>.|TRBJ1-2|TRBV28|many
CASRPPPPFYGYTF
TGTGCCAGCAGACCCCCCCCGCCATTCTATGGCTACACCTTC
>TRBD2|TRBJ2-5|TRBV7-9|many
CASSLTPPGLAAKETQYF
TGTGCCAGCAGCTTGACCCCTCCGGGACTAGCGGCTAAAGAGACCCAGTACTTC